This is a list of T cell receptor beta chains from one sample in a study of cytomegalovirus exposure and HLA in healthy donors. Sequencing used immunoSEQ multiplex PCR; TCRdb keeps in-frame clones, though not all of them. In the table there are about 360,000 clones, 80% to 90% of which are singletons. Source material: PBMCs. These receptors all come from a woman aged 18-30 years in good health and CMV-seronegative. Both conserved end residues are part of each CDR3. Each record gives: V gene, CDR3 protein.

TRBV7-2,CASSPTGGGNEAFF
TRBV6-6,CASSYRQGSGNTIYF
TRBV6-1,CASRAREGNTEAFF
TRBV28,CASSFPRLGNEQFF
TRBV2,CASMLTGGTEAFF
TRBV6-1,CASPYRGTAVTEAFF
TRBV29-1,CSVEGTITDTQYF
TRBV2,CASRALQGGRSETQYF
TRBV5-4,CAYQTSGGGTGELFF
TRBV7-9,CASSLGTDGYTF
TRBV5-1,CASSSGVSTDTQYF
TRBV15,CATSRDNGGSPHYEQYF
TRBV15,CATSRDQGVHYEQYF
TRBV6-5,CASSYSRGWSSEQFF
TRBV30,CAWSVGGSYEQYF
TRBV10-1,CASSESLADGYTF
TRBV28,CASRLAGPRYEQYF
TRBV30,CAWSRGTPNQPQHF
TRBV27,CASSLSLPSSYEQYF
TRBV27,CASGLTSSYEQYF
TRBV28,CASSSPGEGKTQYF
TRBV19,CASSISTTYEQYF
TRBV7-7,CASSLGLAGDNEQFF
TRBV19,CASSIGYSHNEQFF
TRBV2,CASTDPDQPQHF
TRBV28,CASRMTLLSGNTIYF
TRBV6-4,CASSGEAGGPNEQFF
TRBV7-2,CASSLARFTYEQYF
TRBV4-2,CASSPRAKGADGNTIYF